This is a list of T cell receptor beta chains from one sample in a study of beta chain features in type 1 diabetes. Using immunoSEQ multiplex PCR, the repertoire was profiled, and TCRdb retains in-frame clones only, with some absent. The repertoire holds about 150,000 clones, with approximately 10% as singletons. Specimen: central memory CD4+ T cells from blood. The origin of the receptors is a young man with type 1 diabetes. The CDR3 runs from the conserved cysteine through the conserved F or W. A D gene is named only where the DNA matches it firmly. Only some rows state a clone size, as once, few, many or a class for expanded clones.

j_gene: TRBJ2-7
d_gene: TRBD1
v_gene: TRBV7-9
abundance: few
CDR3nt: TGTGCCAGCAGCCAGTTGACAGGGGGCCACTACGAGCAGTACTTC
CDR3aa: CASSQLTGGHYEQYF

j_gene: TRBJ2-5
d_gene: -
v_gene: TRBV29-1
abundance: few
CDR3nt: TGCAGCGTTGAAGATCGAGGGACAGTCAGGGGGGAGCAGTACTTC
CDR3aa: CSVEDRGTVRGEQYF

j_gene: TRBJ2-3
d_gene: TRBD2
v_gene: TRBV5-1
abundance: few
CDR3nt: TGCGCCAGCAGCTTGTCTGCGGGAGGAACAGATACGCAGTATTTT
CDR3aa: CASSLSAGGTDTQYF

j_gene: TRBJ2-2
d_gene: -
v_gene: TRBV28
abundance: few
CDR3nt: TGTGCCAGCAGTTTGACGGGGGCGAACACCGGGGAGCTGTTTTTT
CDR3aa: CASSLTGANTGELFF

j_gene: TRBJ2-7
d_gene: -
v_gene: TRBV28
abundance: -
CDR3nt: TGTGCCAGCAGTTTGGACCTCCGGAGGGATAGGGACTACGAGCAGTACTTC
CDR3aa: CASSLDLRRDRDYEQYF

j_gene: TRBJ2-1
d_gene: -
v_gene: TRBV14
abundance: few
CDR3nt: TGTGCCAGCAGCCAAGGCAGGAATGAGCAGTTCTTC
CDR3aa: CASSQGRNEQFF

j_gene: TRBJ2-5
d_gene: TRBD1
v_gene: TRBV29-1
abundance: few
CDR3nt: TGCAGCGTTGGGGACAGGGAGACCCAGTACTTC
CDR3aa: CSVGDRETQYF

j_gene: TRBJ2-1
d_gene: TRBD1
v_gene: TRBV2
abundance: few
CDR3nt: TGTGCCAGCAGTGAAGCGGGGACAGGGGGCATAGGTGAGCAGTTCTTC
CDR3aa: CASSEAGTGGIGEQFF

j_gene: TRBJ2-1
d_gene: TRBD2
v_gene: TRBV9
abundance: -
CDR3nt: TGTGCCAGCGCCCGTCGACTAGCGGGGTACAATGAGCAGTTCTTC
CDR3aa: CASARRLAGYNEQFF

j_gene: TRBJ2-1
d_gene: TRBD2
v_gene: TRBV11-2
abundance: few
CDR3nt: TGTGCCAGCAGCTTAAGTGGGACTAGCGGCGATGAGCAGTTCTTC
CDR3aa: CASSLSGTSGDEQFF

j_gene: TRBJ1-4
d_gene: -
v_gene: TRBV27
abundance: few
CDR3nt: TGTGCCAGCAATCACAGGGTCAGAATAGAAAAACTGTTTTTT
CDR3aa: CASNHRVRIEKLFF

j_gene: TRBJ2-2
d_gene: -
v_gene: TRBV28
abundance: few
CDR3nt: TGTGCCACGGGGACTTCGAACACCGGGGAGCTGTTTTTT
CDR3aa: CATGTSNTGELFF

j_gene: TRBJ2-1
d_gene: TRBD2
v_gene: TRBV4-3
abundance: few
CDR3nt: TGCGCCAGCAGCCAAGGGCAGTCTAGCGGGAGGAGGGGTGAGCAGTTCTTC
CDR3aa: CASSQGQSSGRRGEQFF

j_gene: TRBJ2-1
d_gene: TRBD1
v_gene: TRBV7-6
abundance: few
CDR3nt: TGTGCCAGCAACAGGGACAGGGGGAGCGAGCAGTTCTTC
CDR3aa: CASNRDRGSEQFF

j_gene: TRBJ1-1
d_gene: -
v_gene: TRBV7-3
abundance: many
CDR3nt: TGTGCCAGCAGCTTCGGTAAGAACACTGAAGCTTTCTTT
CDR3aa: CASSFGKNTEAFF

j_gene: TRBJ2-1
d_gene: TRBD2
v_gene: TRBV9
abundance: few
CDR3nt: TGTGCCAGCAGCAGCGCGGGGGACTCCTACAATGAGCAGTTCTTC
CDR3aa: CASSSAGDSYNEQFF

j_gene: TRBJ2-5
d_gene: -
v_gene: TRBV6-6
abundance: -
CDR3nt: TGTGCCAGCAGAAGTACAGGGAATCGAGAGACCCAGTACTTC
CDR3aa: CASRSTGNRETQYF

j_gene: TRBJ2-3
d_gene: TRBD2
v_gene: TRBV5-1
abundance: few
CDR3nt: TGCGCCAGCCGGACTAGCGGGAGTACAGATACGCAGTATTTT
CDR3aa: CASRTSGSTDTQYF

j_gene: TRBJ2-3
d_gene: TRBD1
v_gene: TRBV5-4
abundance: few
CDR3nt: TGTGCCAGCAGCTTAGGACAGGCCACAGATACGCAGTATTTT
CDR3aa: CASSLGQATDTQYF

j_gene: TRBJ2-1
d_gene: TRBD2
v_gene: TRBV11-1
abundance: few
CDR3nt: TGTGCCAGCAGCTTACCATCTAGCGGGAAAGTTGGAGGATACAATGAGCAGTTCTTC
CDR3aa: CASSLPSSGKVGGYNEQFF

j_gene: TRBJ2-1
d_gene: -
v_gene: TRBV9
abundance: -
CDR3nt: TGTGCCAGCAGCGGGGGGGGGCACTACAATGAGCAGTTCTTC
CDR3aa: CASSGGGHYNEQFF

j_gene: TRBJ1-1
d_gene: -
v_gene: TRBV6-1
abundance: -
CDR3nt: TGTGCCAGCAGTGAAGCGCTTCGGTTTGTAGAAGCTTTCTTT
CDR3aa: CASSEALRFVEAFF

j_gene: TRBJ2-1
d_gene: TRBD2
v_gene: TRBV7-8
abundance: -
CDR3nt: TGTGCCAGCAGCACCAACGGGGGGCTAGCGGGCCACAATGAGCAGTTCTTC
CDR3aa: CASSTNGGLAGHNEQFF

j_gene: TRBJ1-1
d_gene: -
v_gene: TRBV30
abundance: -
CDR3nt: TGTGCCTGGAGTGTAAATCGATCCGGGAGAAAGAACACTGAAGCTTTCTTT
CDR3aa: CAWSVNRSGRKNTEAFF

j_gene: TRBJ2-5
d_gene: TRBD2
v_gene: TRBV28
abundance: few
CDR3nt: TGTGCCAGCAGCCCCGCGGGGGGCATGGAAGAGACCCAGTACTTC
CDR3aa: CASSPAGGMEETQYF

j_gene: TRBJ2-1
d_gene: TRBD2
v_gene: TRBV30
abundance: -
CDR3nt: TGTGCCTACCGACTAGCGGGAGGCCACAATGAGCAGTTCTTC
CDR3aa: CAYRLAGGHNEQFF

j_gene: TRBJ2-1
d_gene: TRBD2
v_gene: TRBV18
abundance: few
CDR3nt: TGTGCCAGCTCACCACCGGGACTAGAGGGCGGTGAGCAGTTCTTC
CDR3aa: CASSPPGLEGGEQFF

j_gene: TRBJ2-5
d_gene: TRBD2
v_gene: TRBV18
abundance: -
CDR3nt: TGTGCCAGCTCACCAGGGCAGGCTAGCGGAGGGCCCGGGACCCAGTACTTC
CDR3aa: CASSPGQASGGPGTQYF

j_gene: TRBJ1-4
d_gene: TRBD1
v_gene: TRBV4-3
abundance: -
CDR3nt: TGCGCCAGCAGCCAAGGGCCAGGGGGGTCCTATGAAAAACTGTTTTTT
CDR3aa: CASSQGPGGSYEKLFF

j_gene: TRBJ2-1
d_gene: TRBD2
v_gene: TRBV2
abundance: few
CDR3nt: TGTGCCAGCAGTGCAAATAGCGGGCGTCTTAATGAGCAGTTCTTC
CDR3aa: CASSANSGRLNEQFF

j_gene: TRBJ2-7
d_gene: TRBD1
v_gene: TRBV9
abundance: few
CDR3nt: TGTGCCAGCGGACCTGGACAGGGCTCCTACGAGCAGTACTTC
CDR3aa: CASGPGQGSYEQYF

j_gene: TRBJ1-2
d_gene: -
v_gene: TRBV5-4
abundance: few
CDR3nt: TGTGCCAGCAGCACTACACAGGGAAACTATGGCTACACCTTC
CDR3aa: CASSTTQGNYGYTF

j_gene: TRBJ1-2
d_gene: TRBD1
v_gene: TRBV29-1
abundance: -
CDR3nt: TGCAGCGCCCTTCAGGGGGCGGGCTATGGCTACACCTTC
CDR3aa: CSALQGAGYGYTF

j_gene: TRBJ2-3
d_gene: TRBD2
v_gene: TRBV27
abundance: once
CDR3nt: TGTGCCAGCCGACTAGCGGGAGGGCCGGATACGCAGTATTTT
CDR3aa: CASRLAGGPDTQYF

j_gene: TRBJ2-1
d_gene: -
v_gene: TRBV5-4
abundance: many
CDR3nt: TGTGCCAGCAGCATCCCAGGGAACCGCAATGAGCAGTTCTTC
CDR3aa: CASSIPGNRNEQFF

j_gene: TRBJ2-1
d_gene: -
v_gene: TRBV7-9
abundance: few
CDR3nt: TGTGCCAGCAGCCCCTTAGGGAGTACCTACAATGAGCAGTTCTTC
CDR3aa: CASSPLGSTYNEQFF

j_gene: TRBJ2-1
d_gene: -
v_gene: TRBV30
abundance: -
CDR3nt: TGTGCCTGGAGTGAGGACATGGGTTCTTTCAATGAGCAGTTCTTC
CDR3aa: CAWSEDMGSFNEQFF

j_gene: TRBJ1-1
d_gene: -
v_gene: TRBV20-1
abundance: few
CDR3nt: TGCAGTGCTAGAGTACAGATAGAAGCTTTCTTT
CDR3aa: CSARVQIEAFF

j_gene: TRBJ1-2
d_gene: -
v_gene: TRBV6-5
abundance: few
CDR3nt: TGTGCCAGCAGTTACTCCTCTTCGGACTATGGCTACACCTTC
CDR3aa: CASSYSSSDYGYTF

j_gene: TRBJ2-1
d_gene: TRBD2
v_gene: TRBV4-2
abundance: -
CDR3nt: TGTGCCAGCAGCCAAGAAACACAAGGACTAGCGGGAGGCTCCTACAATGAGCAGTTCTTC
CDR3aa: CASSQETQGLAGGSYNEQFF

j_gene: TRBJ2-4
d_gene: TRBD1
v_gene: TRBV27
abundance: -
CDR3nt: TGTGCCAGCAGGCCGACAGGGGGGAACATTCAGTACTTC
CDR3aa: CASRPTGGNIQYF

j_gene: TRBJ1-2
d_gene: -
v_gene: TRBV11-2
abundance: -
CDR3nt: TGTGCCAGCAGCCCATTGGGCAGGGTAGGAGACTATGGCTACACCTTC
CDR3aa: CASSPLGRVGDYGYTF

j_gene: TRBJ1-5
d_gene: -
v_gene: TRBV7-2
abundance: few
CDR3nt: TGTGCCAGCAGCTATGGAGGGGATCAGCCCCAGCATTTT
CDR3aa: CASSYGGDQPQHF

j_gene: TRBJ2-7
d_gene: TRBD2
v_gene: TRBV6-5
abundance: -
CDR3nt: TGTGCCAGCAGTTATCGGGAGGACTACGAGCAGTACTTC
CDR3aa: CASSYREDYEQYF

j_gene: TRBJ1-1
d_gene: TRBD1
v_gene: TRBV18
abundance: -
CDR3nt: TGTGCCAGCTCACCAACAGGGGACTTGGCTTTCTTT
CDR3aa: CASSPTGDLAFF

j_gene: TRBJ2-7
d_gene: -
v_gene: TRBV4-2
abundance: -
CDR3nt: TGTGCCAGCAGCCAAGGGGGTCACGGGAGATCCTACGAGCAGTACTTC
CDR3aa: CASSQGGHGRSYEQYF

j_gene: TRBJ1-1
d_gene: -
v_gene: TRBV6-5
abundance: -
CDR3nt: TGTGCCAGCAGTTACGGTGACAGTATGAACACTGAAGCTTTCTTT
CDR3aa: CASSYGDSMNTEAFF

j_gene: TRBJ2-7
d_gene: TRBD2
v_gene: TRBV5-1
abundance: -
CDR3nt: TGCGCCAGCAGCGTAACGGGACTAGCTTCCTACGAGCAGTACTTC
CDR3aa: CASSVTGLASYEQYF

j_gene: TRBJ2-1
d_gene: -
v_gene: TRBV28
abundance: -
CDR3nt: TGTGCCAGCAGTTCGCCCTCTGCTCCCCGGTCCAATGAGCAGTTCTTC
CDR3aa: CASSSPSAPRSNEQFF

j_gene: TRBJ2-5
d_gene: TRBD2
v_gene: TRBV7-9
abundance: -
CDR3nt: TGTGCCAGCAGCTCCCCGGGGGGGGGAGAGACCCAGTACTTC
CDR3aa: CASSSPGGGETQYF

j_gene: TRBJ2-5
d_gene: TRBD1
v_gene: TRBV6-6
abundance: -
CDR3nt: TGTGCCAGCAGGGGGACAGGGGGCCCTAAAGAGACCCAGTACTTC
CDR3aa: CASRGTGGPKETQYF